The rows below give T cell receptor beta chains drawn from one sample of a study of CD8+ T cells in alopecia areata. Sequencing was performed with immunoSEQ multiplex PCR; in TCRdb, only in-frame clones are kept and a portion is missing. The table shows some 110,000 clones, with less than 75% occurring only once. Here the sequenced sample was CD8+ T cells sorted from blood, taken at week 4, from a patient treated with tofacitinib. These receptors all come from a human donor with alopecia areata. CDR3s include the opening cysteine and the closing phenylalanine or tryptophan. Each record gives: V gene, clone size, D gene, J gene, CDR3 DNA, CDR3 protein. The D gene is left open where the match is weak. The size entry is marked missing in some rows and otherwise reads once, few, many or a size class.

TRBV29-1	-	-	TRBJ1-2	TGCAGCGTTGGAACCGCTTTAGCTAACTATGGCTACACCTTC	CSVGTALANYGYTF
TRBV29-1	-	-	TRBJ1-1	TGCAGCGTGGCCTTCATCGGAGCTTTCTTT	CSVAFIGAFF
TRBV29-1	few	-	TRBJ1-1	TGCAGCGTTGTGACGCTGGACACTGAAGCTTTCTTT	CSVVTLDTEAFF
TRBV5-6	few	TRBD1	TRBJ1-6	TGTGCCAGCAGCCCGGGACAGGGGAATTCACCCCTCCACTTT	CASSPGQGNSPLHF
TRBV5-6	-	-	TRBJ2-7	TGTGCCAGCAGCCTTCGCGGGGCAGCGTACGAGCAGTACTTC	CASSLRGAAYEQYF
TRBV4-1	-	-	TRBJ1-1	TGCGCCAGCAGCCAACCCCGGGACATTAAAGCTTTCTTT	CASSQPRDIKAFF
TRBV29-1	few	-	TRBJ2-3	TGCAGCCCATTGTCTCTAACAGATACGCAGTATTTT	CSPLSLTDTQYF
TRBV29-1	-	TRBD1	TRBJ1-2	TGCAGCGTACCAAGCGGGACAGCGCACTATGGCTACACCTTC	CSVPSGTAHYGYTF
TRBV27	-	-	TRBJ2-7	TGTGCCAGCAGTTTGATCGGGGGAGGCTACGAGCAGTACTTC	CASSLIGGGYEQYF
TRBV29-1	-	-	TRBJ2-5	TGCAGCGTTGCAGGGCAGGGCGCCGACCAAGAGACCCAGTACTTC	CSVAGQGADQETQYF
TRBV4-1	-	TRBD1	TRBJ2-5	TGCGCCAGCAGCCAATTCTGGGACAGCAGCGTGTTTGGGGAGACCCAGTACTTC	CASSQFWDSSVFGETQYF
TRBV10-3	-	-	TRBJ1-5	TGTGCCATCAGTGACGGGGGCGCAGGTCAGCCCCAGCATTTT	CAISDGGAGQPQHF
TRBV29-1	-	TRBD2	TRBJ2-7	TGCAGCGTTGAACCAGCGGGGGCCAACTACGAGCAGTACTTC	CSVEPAGANYEQYF
TRBV6-5	-	TRBD1	TRBJ1-2	TGTGCCAGCAGTTACGCGCAGGGGGCTGGTGGCTATACCTTC	CASSYAQGAGGYTF
TRBV30	-	TRBD2	TRBJ2-7	TGTGCCTGGAGCCCCATGGGGGGGGACGAGCAGTACTTC	CAWSPMGGDEQYF
TRBV7-2	-	-	TRBJ2-7	TGTGCCAGCAGCTTAAGGTACACCTCCTACGAGCAGTACTTC	CASSLRYTSYEQYF
TRBV5-6	few	TRBD1	TRBJ2-1	TGTGCCAGCAGCTTGTGGGGGACAGGGATGCGGGGTGAGCAGTTCTTC	CASSLWGTGMRGEQFF
TRBV7-8	-	-	TRBJ2-5	TGTGCCAGCAGCCTCGGGTTAGCCGAAGAGACCCAGTACTTC	CASSLGLAEETQYF
TRBV20-1	-	-	TRBJ2-1	TGCAGTGCCCTATACAATGAGCAGTTCTTC	CSALYNEQFF
TRBV7-8	-	-	TRBJ2-7	TGTGCCAGCAACCCTGGTAGCGCCTCCTACGAGCAGTACTTC	CASNPGSASYEQYF
TRBV6-5	few	-	TRBJ1-2	TGTGCCAGCGGGCTATTTCCCAACTATGGCTACACCTTC	CASGLFPNYGYTF
TRBV30	few	-	TRBJ2-3	TGTGCCTGGAGCCCCCCCAGGATGACAGTCACAGATACGCAGTATTTT	CAWSPPRMTVTDTQYF
TRBV6-1	few	TRBD2	TRBJ2-1	TGTGCCAGCAGGGTACTAGCGGGGGGGCCTAATGAGCAGTTCTTC	CASRVLAGGPNEQFF
TRBV4-3	-	TRBD1	TRBJ1-5	TGCGCCAGCAGCCAAGATCTGGGACAGGGGACAAATCAGCCCCAGCATTTT	CASSQDLGQGTNQPQHF
TRBV7-9	-	-	TRBJ1-1	TGTGCCAGCAGCTTCGGCCTAGGGGGGGACACTGAAGCTTTCTTT	CASSFGLGGDTEAFF
TRBV5-4	-	-	TRBJ2-7	TGTGCCAGCAGCTTGGCAGCCTCCTACGAGCAGTACTTC	CASSLAASYEQYF
TRBV11-1	few	TRBD1	TRBJ2-1	TGTGCCAGCAGTGAACCGGGACAGGTCGGCAATGAGCAGTTCTTC	CASSEPGQVGNEQFF
TRBV27	few	-	TRBJ2-1	TGTGCCAGCAGCGCATTCGGCGACTCCTACAATGAGCAGTTCTTC	CASSAFGDSYNEQFF
TRBV5-1	-	-	TRBJ2-7	TGCGCCAGCAGCCCGCCCAACCGGGACGGCACCTACGAGCAGTACTTC	CASSPPNRDGTYEQYF
TRBV29-1	few	-	TRBJ1-1	TGCAGCGTTGCTGGGGGGCAGAACACTGAAGCTTTCTTT	CSVAGGQNTEAFF
TRBV30	-	-	TRBJ2-5	TGTGCCTGGAGTGGGGACATTCTAGAGACCCAGTACTTC	CAWSGDILETQYF
TRBV19	-	-	TRBJ1-1	TGTGCCAGTAGTGGATTGAACACTGAAGCTTTCTTT	CASSGLNTEAFF
TRBV4-1	-	-	TRBJ2-7	TGCGCCAGCAGCCAAGATCCCAGGCCCGTCTACGAGCAGTACTTC	CASSQDPRPVYEQYF